This entry lists 11 T cell receptor beta chains sequenced from one sample in a study of blood T cell repertoires in COVID-19. TCRdb's table, derived via immunoSEQ multiplex PCR, lists solely in-frame clones and lacks some. The table lists approximately 310,000 clones, 87% of them singletons. The sample consisted of peripheral blood. The receptors shown here come from a woman aged 45-60 years who had recovered from COVID-19.

V is TRBV27 and J is TRBJ2-3; 7 nucleotides line up with TRBD1. CDR3 length: 14 residues. Trimming cost V 3 bases and J 7 bases; bases outside gene matches: 7. Germline loops: CDR1 MNHEY, CDR2 SMNVEV (reference sequence). The CDR3 spells CASSFDRVGNTQYF. The CDR3 nucleotides read TGTGCCAGCAGTTTCGACAGGGTAGGAAATACGCAGTATTTT.

The chain combines TRBV19 with TRBJ1-2, with 7 bases that match TRBD1. V lost 5 bases and J lost 2; bases outside the gene matches: 5. The CDR3 is 14 amino acids. From germline, CDR1 is LNHDA and CDR2 SQIVND (reference sequence). The CDR3 region is CASSLRQGNYGYTF. Here the CDR3 DNA reads TGTGCCAGTAGTCTGAGACAGGGAAACTATGGCTACACCTTC.

This sequence joins TRBV28 and TRBJ1-6; D gene unclear. V lost 3 bases, J lost 7 bases, and 10 bases lay in between. CDR3 length equals 14 residues. CDR1 and CDR2 from the germline V gene are MDHEN and SYDVKM. The chain's CDR3 is CASSFSGWNSPLHF. The CDR3 DNA sequence: TGTGCCAGCAGTTTTAGCGGATGGAATTCACCCCTCCACTTT.

This rearrangement joins TRBV3-1 (or the pseudogene TRBV3-2) to TRBJ1-1; TRBD1 might be the D (6 bases). V was shortened by 4 bases and J by 3 bases, with 9 bases between the two germline ends. CDR1 LGHDT and CDR2 YNNKEL come from the germline V gene (reference sequence). The CDR3 spans 13 residues. CDR3 coding DNA: TGTGCCAGCAGCCTGACAGGAGACACTGAAGCTTTCTTT. This encodes CASSLTGDTEAFF.

This sequence joins TRBV19 and TRBJ1-1; 9 nucleotides line up with TRBD1. V gave up 2 bases and J gave up 7 bases; unmatched junction bases: 5. The CDR3 has 14 residues. Germline V gene data show CDR1 as LNHDA and CDR2 as SQIVND (reference sequence). The CDR3 coding sequence is TGTGCCAGTAGTATACGGACAGGGGAGGTTGAAGCTTTCTTT. Protein product: CASSIRTGEVEAFF.

The chain combines TRBV7-9 with TRBJ1-2; a possible D gene is TRBD1 (6 bases). This CDR3 comprises 13 residues. The germline CDR1 and CDR2 sequences are SEHNR and FQNEAQ (reference sequence). V lost 1 base and J lost 8, with 11 bases in between. CDR3 in DNA: TGTGCCAGCAGCTTAGAGGGGGTGCAAGGCTACACCTTC. This sequence encodes CASSLEGVQGYTF.

The V call is TRBV19, the J call TRBJ1-2, with D possibly being TRBD1 (6 bases). This CDR3 is built from 14 residues. From germline, CDR1 is LNHDA and CDR2 SQIVND (reference sequence). V gave up 5 bases and J gave up 4 bases, with 14 bases separating them. As DNA, the CDR3 is TGTGCCAGTAGTTTATTAACAGGGAGCTATGGCTACACCTTC. Translating it yields CASSLLTGSYGYTF. Filled out from reference TRBV19 and TRBJ1-2, the complete variable domain reads DGGITQSPKYLFRKEGQNVTLSCEQNLNHDAMYWYRQDPGQGLRLIYYSQIVNDFQKGDIAEGYSVSREKKESFPLTVTSAQKNPTAFYLCASSLLTGSYGYTFGSGTRLTVV.

This chain links TRBV7-2 with TRBJ1-5; the D gene is possibly TRBD1 (6 bases). Germline-derived CDR1 and CDR2 are SGHTA and FQGNSA. The CDR3 has 14 residues. V lost 5 bases to trimming and J lost 3 bases, with 11 bases between them. CDR3 DNA sequence: TGTGCCAGCAGCAAGACAGGATACAATCAGCCCCAGCATTTT. Translation: CASSKTGYNQPQHF.

This sequence joins TRBV27 and TRBJ2-2; 7 bases match TRBD2. The CDR3 is made up of 14 amino acids. Germline V lookup: CDR1 MNHEY, CDR2 SMNVEV (reference sequence). V dropped 3 bases and J dropped 11; count of bases not matched to a gene: 9. This CDR3 reads CASSFQREGLELFF. The CDR3, as DNA: TGTGCCAGCAGTTTTCAGAGGGAGGGCCTTGAGCTGTTTTTT.

The chain joins TRBV28 to TRBJ2-5; perhaps TRBD2 as D (7 bases). The CDR3 consists of 15 residues. Germline V gene sequence: CDR1 MDHEN, CDR2 SYDVKM. The V and J ends lost 2 bases and 0 bases respectively, with 10 bases between them. The CDR3 is CASSLEGGYQETQYF. The DNA for the CDR3 is TGTGCCAGCAGTTTAGAGGGGGGGTACCAAGAGACCCAGTACTTC. The entire variable domain, with the rest obtained from reference TRBV28 and TRBJ2-5, is as follows: DVKVTQSSRYLVKRTGEKVFLECVQDMDHENMFWYRQDPGLGLRLIYFSYDVKMKEKGDIPEGYSVSREKKERFSLILESASTNQTSMYLCASSLEGGYQETQYFGPGTRLLVL.

This chain joins TRBV14 and TRBJ1-1; D is unclear. Germline V gene lookup returns CDR1 SGHDN and CDR2 FVKESK. V shed 7 bases and J shed 4 bases, with 16 bases lying between them. The CDR3 runs 14 residues. The CDR3 loop is CASTKGGGFTEAFF. DNA of the CDR3: TGTGCCAGCACCAAAGGCGGAGGGTTCACTGAAGCTTTCTTT.